This T cell receptor (beta chain) derives from a study of regulatory T cells in long-lasting Graves disease. Study-level background: Persistent cases took antithyroid drugs over 5 years and stayed TSH receptor antibody positive. Study-wide findings and caveats: Persistent Graves' patients possessed reduced TCR diversity relative to recently diagnosed ones. Clonotypes that were public and shared totalled about 2,500 in persistent patients versus roughly 1,000 in new patients.

With iRepertoire HTBI primers and Arm-PCR of CDR3 regions, TCR beta libraries were built. TCRdb re-derived calls from the multiplex PCR reads in MiXCR, one entry per CDR3 protein. There are roughly 400,000 distinct CDR3 sequences in the sample; about 20% occur only once, and roughly 20% lies in the top ten. Time point indicated: persistent/refractory GD, antithyroid drugs over 5 years with positive TRAb. Isolated PBMC RNA provided the starting material for the TCR library. In this sample, this clonotype turned up many times. What it binds is unknown. The source was peripheral blood mononuclear cells (PBMCs), collected when the disease was refractory, from a patient treated with antithyroid drugs. The TCR was taken from a female donor with Graves disease.

CDR3: CSASSLAGLLEQYF. The CDR3 nucleotides read TGCAGTGCTAGCTCGCTAGCGGGACTTCTTGAGCAGTACTTC. The chain joins TRBV20-1 to TRBJ2-7; 9 positions match TRBD2. In germline, CDR1 is DFQATT, CDR2 SNEGSKA (reference sequence). The CDR3 totals 14 residues. J was trimmed by 7 bases and V by 3 bases; bases with no gene match: 10.